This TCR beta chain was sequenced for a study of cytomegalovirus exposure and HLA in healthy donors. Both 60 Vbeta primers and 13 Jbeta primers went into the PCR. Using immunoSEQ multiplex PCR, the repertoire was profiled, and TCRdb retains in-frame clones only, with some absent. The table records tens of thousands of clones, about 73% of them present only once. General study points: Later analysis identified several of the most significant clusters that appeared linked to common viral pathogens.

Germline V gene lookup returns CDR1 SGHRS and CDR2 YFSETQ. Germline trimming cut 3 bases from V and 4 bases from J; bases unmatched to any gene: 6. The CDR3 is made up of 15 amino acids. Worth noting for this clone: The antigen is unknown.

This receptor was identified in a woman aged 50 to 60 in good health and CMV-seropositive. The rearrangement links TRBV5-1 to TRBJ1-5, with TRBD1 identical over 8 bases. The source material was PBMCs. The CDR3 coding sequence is TGCGCCAGCAGCTCAGGACAGGGAGTAAATCAGCCCCAGCATTTT. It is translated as CASSSGQGVNQPQHF.